Sequencing of this T cell receptor beta chain was carried out in a study of cytomegalovirus exposure and HLA in healthy donors. Trimming removed 1 base from V and 4 bases from J; junction bases left unmatched: 4. The CDR3 covers 15 residues. CDR1 SGHDT and CDR2 YYEEEE come from the germline V gene. This clone was found a few times. Amplification used 60 Vbeta primers and 13 Jbeta primers. Repertoires were generated with immunoSEQ multiplex PCR, while TCRdb's copy carries only in-frame clones and drops some. The profile shows some 77,000 clones, 60% to 80% of them singletons. V is TRBV5-6 and J is TRBJ2-3, with 9 nucleotides matching TRBD2. The clonotype comes from a woman aged 40 to 55 in good health and CMV-seronegative. The material sequenced was PBMCs. CDR3 region: CASSLSAGGADTQYF. CDR3 sequence (DNA): TGTGCCAGCAGCTTGAGTGCGGGGGGGGCAGATACGCAGTATTTT.